This T cell receptor beta chain was identified during a study of T cells in Graves' hyperthyroidism and ophthalmopathy. Amplification of TCR beta CDR3 regions used RNA as the template. The HTBI primer set was used in a first-round RT-PCR of the TCR CDR3. TCRdb used MiXCR to reprocess the multiplex PCR reads, holding one entry per CDR3 protein. The repertoire holds a few hundred thousand distinct CDR3 sequences, 15% to 20% seen once, with 40% in the top ten. Remarks on this clonotype: The antigen remains undetermined.

General study findings and limits: Researchers report that a 13 V-J model separated ophthalmopathy from stable hyperthyroidism.

Subjects with ophthalmopathy showed a Clinical Activity Score no lower than 3, a NOSPECS grade no lower than 4, and a duration shorter than 3 months. Criteria for exclusion of patients were uncontrolled infection, other autoimmune disease, pregnancy or lactation. Fresh peripheral blood, 10 ml, yielded the PBMCs. The CDR3 is 14 residues long. CDR1 SEHNR and CDR2 FQNEAQ come from the germline V gene (reference sequence). V lost 3 bases to trimming and J lost 5 bases; unmatched junction nucleotides: 4. The TCR sequence derives from a young man with Graves' ophthalmopathy. This sequence joins TRBV7-9 and TRBJ1-5; 7 bases map to TRBD1. Sequencing used blood. The CDR3 nucleotides are TGTGCCAGCAGCTTGGGGGACAGTTATCAGCCCCAGCATTTT. It codes for CASSLGDSYQPQHF.